This is a list of T cell receptor beta chains from one sample in a study of cytomegalovirus exposure and HLA in healthy donors. Measured with immunoSEQ multiplex PCR; TCRdb has only the in-frame clones, and not every one. The data contain 80,000 to 90,000 clones, around 75% of them singletons. The sequencing sample was made of PBMCs. These receptors all stem from a man between 40 and 49 years old in good health and CMV-seronegative. CDR3s include the opening cysteine and the closing phenylalanine or tryptophan. The D gene is left open where the match is weak. Part of the rows lack a size; the others show once, few, many or a class for expanded clones.

v_call,d_call,j_call,clone_size,cdr3_aa,cdr3_nt
TRBV7-2,TRBD1,TRBJ1-2,-,CASSYKPGQQYGYTF,TGTGCCAGCAGCTATAAACCGGGACAGCAGTATGGCTACACCTTC
TRBV6-1,TRBD1,TRBJ1-1,few,CASSRDRGRGTEAFF,TGTGCCAGCAGTCGGGACAGGGGGCGCGGGACTGAAGCTTTCTTT
TRBV6-5,TRBD2,TRBJ2-5,many,CASSGGRKETQYF,TGTGCCAGTAGCGGGGGGCGGAAAGAGACCCAGTACTTC
TRBV19,TRBD1,TRBJ2-1,-,CASSLDRGSYNEQFF,TGTGCCAGTAGTTTGGACAGGGGGTCCTACAATGAGCAGTTCTTC
TRBV9,-,TRBJ2-5,-,CASSANQQGGETQYF,TGTGCCAGCAGCGCAAACCAACAGGGAGGGGAGACCCAGTACTTC
TRBV5-4,-,TRBJ2-4,-,CASSLRGGGNIQYF,TGTGCCAGCAGCTTACGGGGAGGGGGAAACATTCAGTACTTC
TRBV5-8,TRBD1,TRBJ2-1,few,CASSLVWDRHSYNEQFF,TGTGCCAGCAGCTTGGTATGGGACAGGCATTCCTACAATGAGCAGTTCTTC
TRBV28,-,TRBJ2-6,-,CASSFSRSGANVLTF,TGTGCCAGCAGTTTCAGTCGCTCTGGGGCCAACGTCCTGACTTTC
TRBV9,TRBD1,TRBJ1-1,-,CASSVGVNDRVNTEAFF,TGTGCCAGCAGCGTTGGAGTTAACGACAGGGTGAACACTGAAGCTTTCTTT
TRBV28,-,TRBJ2-7,once,CASSLGGNEQYF,TGTGCCAGCAGTTTGGGAGGAAACGAGCAGTACTTC
TRBV27,-,TRBJ2-7,-,CASSSPLKGDEQYF,TGTGCCAGCAGTTCCCCACTCAAGGGGGACGAGCAGTACTTC
TRBV28,-,TRBJ2-2,-,CASSLSGTMIPGELFF,TGTGCCAGCAGTTTATCCGGGACAATGATTCCCGGGGAGCTGTTTTTT
TRBV6-1,TRBD1,TRBJ1-1,-,CASTIRGQTNTEAFF,TGTGCCAGCACCATAAGGGGGCAAACGAACACTGAAGCTTTCTTT
TRBV5-1,-,TRBJ2-5,-,CASSDDGDSEETQYF,TGCGCCAGCAGCGACGATGGAGACTCAGAAGAGACCCAGTACTTC
TRBV5-1,TRBD1,TRBJ1-4,-,CASSFRTGTNEKLFF,TGCGCCAGCAGCTTCCGGACAGGTACTAATGAAAAACTGTTTTTT
TRBV7-6,-,TRBJ1-1,-,CASSLQGLNTEAFF,TGTGCCAGCAGCTTACAGGGCCTGAACACTGAAGCTTTCTTT
TRBV28,-,TRBJ1-4,-,CASSLVRGKNEKLFF,TGTGCCAGCAGTTTAGTCCGGGGGAAGAATGAAAAACTGTTTTTT
TRBV18,-,TRBJ2-6,-,CASSRGALVGSGANVLTF,TGTGCCAGCTCACGCGGAGCCCTCGTGGGCTCTGGGGCCAACGTCCTGACTTTC
TRBV30,TRBD2,TRBJ2-1,-,CAWSPGTSVNNEQFF,TGTGCCTGGAGCCCCGGGACTAGCGTAAACAATGAGCAGTTCTTC
TRBV2,-,TRBJ1-1,few,CASSEMGGGDTEAFF,TGTGCCAGCAGTGAAATGGGGGGTGGAGACACTGAAGCTTTCTTT
TRBV18,TRBD1,TRBJ1-5,-,CASSPDRGQPQHF,TGTGCCAGCTCACCAGACAGGGGCCAGCCCCAGCATTTT
TRBV2,-,TRBJ1-2,-,CASRTGINYGYTF,TGTGCCAGCAGGACTGGTATCAACTATGGCTACACCTTC
TRBV2,TRBD1,TRBJ1-5,-,CASKSSKTGSNQPQHF,TGTGCCAGCAAAAGTTCTAAGACAGGGAGCAATCAGCCCCAGCATTTT
TRBV14,TRBD1,TRBJ2-3,-,CASSRTGADTQYF,TGTGCCAGCAGCCGCACAGGGGCAGATACGCAGTATTTT
TRBV10-3,-,TRBJ1-1,-,CAISDGESEAFF,TGTGCCATCAGTGATGGGGAGTCGGAAGCTTTCTTT
TRBV6-1,-,TRBJ2-2,-,CASSERNSDGELFF,TGTGCCAGCAGTGAAAGAAATAGCGACGGGGAGCTGTTTTTT
TRBV7-8,TRBD1,TRBJ2-7,-,CASSPRSGGQGTEQYF,TGTGCCAGCAGCCCGAGGTCCGGCGGACAGGGAACCGAGCAGTACTTC
TRBV27,-,TRBJ2-7,-,CASRATEFNPYEQYF,TGTGCCAGCAGGGCCACAGAGTTTAATCCCTACGAGCAGTACTTC
TRBV6-5,TRBD2,TRBJ2-1,-,CASSLAPSGRNEQFF,TGTGCCAGCAGCCTAGCCCCTAGCGGCCGGAATGAGCAGTTCTTC
TRBV5-1,TRBD1,TRBJ1-1,-,CASSQGVGGTEAFF,TGCGCCAGCAGCCAGGGGGTAGGGGGCACTGAAGCTTTCTTT
TRBV27,TRBD1,TRBJ2-7,once,CASRLQGRPYEQYF,TGTGCCAGCAGACTACAGGGGCGGCCCTACGAGCAGTACTTC
TRBV4-2,-,TRBJ2-1,-,CASSQAQQGTAMHEQFF,TGTGCCAGCAGCCAAGCCCAACAGGGTACGGCGATGCATGAGCAGTTCTTC
TRBV5-1,-,TRBJ2-2,-,CASSSGVTGELFF,TGCGCCAGCAGCTCAGGGGTCACCGGGGAGCTGTTTTTT
TRBV10-2,TRBD1,TRBJ1-4,-,CASSESTGAEFF,TGCGCCAGCAGTGAGTCGACAGGGGCCGAGTTTTTT
TRBV5-1,-,TRBJ1-5,few,CASSLSADQPQHF,TGCGCCAGCAGCTTGTCAGCGGATCAGCCCCAGCATTTT
TRBV7-3,TRBD2,TRBJ2-1,-,CASSPARTRDNEQFF,TGTGCCAGCAGCCCCGCCCGGACTAGAGACAATGAGCAGTTCTTC
TRBV21-1,-,TRBJ1-1,-,CASSKERTAHMNTEAFF,TGTGCCAGCAGCAAAGAACGGACAGCACACATGAACACTGAAGCTTTCTTT
TRBV19,-,TRBJ1-1,few,CASSVDSPNTEAFF,TGTGCCAGTAGTGTTGACAGTCCGAACACTGAAGCTTTCTTT
TRBV15,-,TRBJ2-7,-,CATSRVPYEQYF,TGTGCCACCAGCAGAGTTCCGTACGAGCAGTACTTC
TRBV5-4,TRBD2,TRBJ2-1,-,CASSLKSGGDNEQFF,TGTGCCAGCAGCTTGAAGAGCGGGGGGGACAATGAGCAGTTCTTC
TRBV4-2,TRBD1,TRBJ1-1,-,CASSQGTGAAVEAFF,TGTGCCAGCAGCCAGGGGACAGGGGCGGCGGTTGAAGCTTTCTTT
TRBV5-1,-,TRBJ1-4,many,CASTLGRATNEKLFF,TGCGCCAGCACCTTGGGGAGGGCAACTAATGAAAAACTGTTTTTT
TRBV27,TRBD1,TRBJ1-2,-,CASGTQYRGDYGYTF,TGTGCCAGCGGAACTCAATACAGGGGGGACTATGGCTACACCTTC
TRBV15,-,TRBJ1-2,-,CATSRDLLNSGRGDGYTF,TGTGCCACCAGCAGAGATCTTTTAAATTCCGGCAGGGGAGATGGCTACACCTTC
TRBV4-1,TRBD2,TRBJ2-5,many,CASSQVLAGGRQETQYF,TGCGCCAGCAGCCAAGTTCTGGCGGGGGGCCGCCAAGAGACCCAGTACTTC
TRBV7-9,TRBD1,TRBJ1-2,-,CASSWDRNGYTF,TGTGCCAGCAGCTGGGACAGGAATGGCTACACCTTC
TRBV28,TRBD2,TRBJ2-2,-,CASSLSLGGDAGELFF,TGTGCCAGCAGTTTGAGTCTTGGGGGGGACGCCGGGGAGCTGTTTTTT
TRBV30,-,TRBJ2-3,-,CAWSGSPVTDTQYF,TGTGCCTGGAGCGGGAGCCCCGTCACAGATACGCAGTATTTT
TRBV5-4,-,TRBJ1-2,-,CASGARRLPIYGYTF,TGTGCCAGCGGCGCAAGGCGGCTACCTATTTATGGCTACACCTTC
TRBV6-5,-,TRBJ1-1,few,CASMDRKRVNTEAFF,TGTGCCAGCATGGACAGAAAAAGGGTGAACACTGAAGCTTTCTTT
TRBV28,TRBD2,TRBJ2-1,-,CASSFWREGSHEQFF,TGTGCCAGCAGTTTCTGGCGGGAGGGTTCCCATGAGCAGTTCTTC